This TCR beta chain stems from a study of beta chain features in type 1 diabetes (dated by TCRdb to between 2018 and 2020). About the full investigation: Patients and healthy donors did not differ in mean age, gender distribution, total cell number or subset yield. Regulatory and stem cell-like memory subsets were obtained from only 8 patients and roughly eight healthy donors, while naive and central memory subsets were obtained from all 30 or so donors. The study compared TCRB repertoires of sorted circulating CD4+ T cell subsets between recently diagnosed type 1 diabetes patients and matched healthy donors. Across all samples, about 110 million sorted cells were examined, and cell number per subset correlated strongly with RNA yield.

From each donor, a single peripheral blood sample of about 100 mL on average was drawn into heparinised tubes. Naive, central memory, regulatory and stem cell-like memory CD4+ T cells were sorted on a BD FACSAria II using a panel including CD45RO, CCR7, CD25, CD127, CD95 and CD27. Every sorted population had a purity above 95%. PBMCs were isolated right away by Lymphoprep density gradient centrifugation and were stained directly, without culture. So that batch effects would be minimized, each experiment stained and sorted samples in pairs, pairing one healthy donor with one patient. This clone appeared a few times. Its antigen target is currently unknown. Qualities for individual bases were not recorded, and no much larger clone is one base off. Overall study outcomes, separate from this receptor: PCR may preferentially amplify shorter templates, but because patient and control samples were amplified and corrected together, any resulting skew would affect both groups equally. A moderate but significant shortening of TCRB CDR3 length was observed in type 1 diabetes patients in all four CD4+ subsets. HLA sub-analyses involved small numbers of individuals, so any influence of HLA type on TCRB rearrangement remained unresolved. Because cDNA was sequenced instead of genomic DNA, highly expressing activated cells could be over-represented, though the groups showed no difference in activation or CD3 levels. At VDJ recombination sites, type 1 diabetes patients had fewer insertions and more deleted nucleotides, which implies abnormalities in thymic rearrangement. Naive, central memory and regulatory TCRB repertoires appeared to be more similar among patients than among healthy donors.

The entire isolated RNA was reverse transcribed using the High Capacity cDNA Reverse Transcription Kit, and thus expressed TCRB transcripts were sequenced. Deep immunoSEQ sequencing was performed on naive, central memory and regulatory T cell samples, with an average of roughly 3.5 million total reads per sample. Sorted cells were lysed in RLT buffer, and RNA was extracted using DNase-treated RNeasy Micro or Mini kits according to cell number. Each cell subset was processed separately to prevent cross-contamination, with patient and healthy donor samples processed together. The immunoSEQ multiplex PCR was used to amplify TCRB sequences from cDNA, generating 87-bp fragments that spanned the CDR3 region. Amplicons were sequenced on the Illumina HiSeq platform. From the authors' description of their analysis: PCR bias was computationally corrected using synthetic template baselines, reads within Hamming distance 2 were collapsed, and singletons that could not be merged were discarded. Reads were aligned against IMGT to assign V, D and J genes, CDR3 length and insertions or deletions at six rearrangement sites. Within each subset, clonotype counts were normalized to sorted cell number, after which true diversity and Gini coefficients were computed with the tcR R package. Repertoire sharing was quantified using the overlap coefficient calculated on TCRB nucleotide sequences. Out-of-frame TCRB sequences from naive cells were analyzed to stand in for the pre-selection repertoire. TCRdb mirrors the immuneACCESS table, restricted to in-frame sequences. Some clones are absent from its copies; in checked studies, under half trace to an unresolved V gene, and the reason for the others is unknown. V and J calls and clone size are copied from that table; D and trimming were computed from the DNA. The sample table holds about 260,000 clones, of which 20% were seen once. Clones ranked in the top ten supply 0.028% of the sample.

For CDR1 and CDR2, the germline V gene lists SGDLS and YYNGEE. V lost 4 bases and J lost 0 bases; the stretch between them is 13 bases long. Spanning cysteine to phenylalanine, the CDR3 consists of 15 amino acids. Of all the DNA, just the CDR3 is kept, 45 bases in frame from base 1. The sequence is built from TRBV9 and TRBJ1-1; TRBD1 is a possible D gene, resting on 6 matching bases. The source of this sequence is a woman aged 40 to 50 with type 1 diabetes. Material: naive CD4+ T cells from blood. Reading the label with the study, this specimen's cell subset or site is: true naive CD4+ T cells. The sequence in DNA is TGTGCCAGCAGCAAAAGGACAGATCTGAACACTGAAGCTTTCTTT. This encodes CASSKRTDLNTEAFF.